Listed here are 26 T cell receptor beta chains from one sample, sequenced in a study of siplizumab effects on memory and regulatory T cells. The table came from immunoSEQ multiplex PCR; TCRdb's copy has only in-frame clones and leaves some out. Here the sample spans more than 70,000 clones, roughly 94% being singletons. Sequenced sample: CD8+ T cells sorted from blood. The receptors originated from a human donor in good health.

As DNA, the CDR3 is TGTGCCAGCAGCGTAAGGGGAGAGCAGTTTATTTATGGCTACACCTTC. Protein sequence: CASSVRGEQFIYGYTF. The V call is TRBV9, the J call TRBJ1-2; TRBD1 might be the D (5 bases). Germline-derived CDR1 and CDR2 are SGDLS and YYNGEE. V was trimmed by 1 base and J by 5 bases, leaving 18 bases between them. The CDR3 is 16 residues long.

This clone was recorded a few times. The chain recombines TRBV27 with TRBJ2-1; D is unclear. Germline CDR1 MNHEY, CDR2 SMNVEV (reference sequence). CDR3 length: 14 amino acids. Deletions cut 0 bases from V and 2 bases from J, with 5 bases between. The CDR3 protein is CASSLSVAYNEQFF. The DNA of the CDR3 is TGTGCCAGCAGTTTATCAGTAGCCTACAATGAGCAGTTCTTC.

This sequence joins TRBV4-1 and TRBJ1-1, with a tentative D call TRBD1 (6 bases). In germline, CDR1 is MGHRA, CDR2 YSYEKL. The length of the CDR3 is 15 residues. Trimming cost V 1 base and J 3 bases, with 12 bases left between them. The DNA for the CDR3 is TGCGCCAGCAGCCAAGCGGCGGGGGGCTACACTGAAGCTTTCTTT. Amino acids: CASSQAAGGYTEAFF.

The chain carries TRBV6-5 and TRBJ2-1; 11 positions match TRBD2. Per the germline V gene, CDR1 is MNHEY and CDR2 is SVGAGI. The CDR3 is 15 residues long. The trim removed 8 bases at V and 2 bases at J, leaving 5 bases unmatched. The CDR3 loop is CASASGRPTYNEQFF. CDR3 nucleotide sequence: TGTGCCAGCGCTAGCGGGAGGCCCACCTACAATGAGCAGTTCTTC.

The V gene is TRBV4-1, the J gene TRBJ1-1; TRBD1 matches 7 bases. With V trimmed by 2 bases and J by 1 base, 4 bases remained unmatched. Per the germline V gene, CDR1 is MGHRA and CDR2 is YSYEKL. This CDR3 is 15 amino acids long. For the CDR3, the DNA is TGCGCCAGCAGCCAATTACAGGGGAAGAACACTGAAGCTTTCTTT. Translated, it gives CASSQLQGKNTEAFF.

V usage is TRBV7-9 and J usage is TRBJ2-5; D may be TRBD1 (5 bases). From germline, CDR1 is SEHNR and CDR2 FQNEAQ (reference sequence). The CDR3 covers 14 residues. V lost 5 bases and J 5 bases, leaving 15 bases between the germline ends. The CDR3 is CASSSVGPGETQYF. DNA for the CDR3: TGTGCCAGCAGCAGTGTAGGCCCAGGGGAGACCCAGTACTTC. The full variable domain, completed using reference TRBV7-9 and TRBJ2-5, is DTGVSQNPRHKITKRGQNVTFRCDPISEHNRLYWYRQTLGQGPEFLTYFQNEAQLEKSRLLSDRFSAERPKGSFSTLEIQRTEQGDSAMYLCASSSVGPGETQYFGPGTRLLVL.

This chain connects TRBV29-1 to TRBJ1-1; D is uncertain. V was clipped by 6 bases and J by 1 base, with 9 bases between them. This CDR3 spans 12 amino acids. In germline, CDR1 is SQVTM, CDR2 ANQGSEA. The CDR3 DNA reads as TGCAGCGTCCCTACCGGGAACACTGAAGCTTTCTTT. Translation: CSVPTGNTEAFF.

In this sample, this clone turned up a few times. The J gene is TRBJ2-5, the V gene TRBV30, with D hard to call. Germline loops: CDR1 GTSNPN, CDR2 SVGIG (reference sequence). The CDR3 runs 13 residues. The V gene lost 2 bases and the J gene lost 5 bases, with 12 bases spanning the gap. The DNA for the CDR3 is TGTGCCTGGAGTCGAGCAGTATGGGAGACCCAGTACTTC. Translating it yields CAWSRAVWETQYF.

The chain couples TRBV4-2 to TRBJ2-7; 9 nucleotides match TRBD2. The CDR3 is 16 amino acids. V lost 0 bases, J lost 3 bases, and 6 bases stayed unmatched. Germline CDR1 is LGHNA and CDR2 is YNFKEQ. The CDR3 reads CASSQEGREGRYEQYF. In nucleotides, the CDR3 is TGTGCCAGCAGCCAAGAAGGGCGGGAGGGCCGCTACGAGCAGTACTTC.

The chain is built from TRBV7-9 and TRBJ2-5, with D unclear. The V and J ends lost 7 bases and 1 base respectively, with 13 bases between them. The V gene's germline CDR1 is SEHNR and CDR2 FQNEAQ (reference sequence). This CDR3 contains 14 residues. The DNA of the CDR3 is TGTGCCAGCACCGACTCAGGCCTCCAAGAGACCCAGTACTTC. It translates to CASTDSGLQETQYF.

To note about this clone: In the same sample, other DNA sequences code for this CDR3. The chain uses TRBV5-1 and TRBJ2-7; D is unclear. This CDR3 has 12 amino acids. Trimming pared 2 bases from V and 3 bases from J, leaving 6 bases between. Germline assignment: CDR1 SGHRS and CDR2 YFSETQ. CDR3 nucleotides: TGCGCCAGCAGCTTTGATAGCTACGAGCAGTACTTC. Protein sequence: CASSFDSYEQYF.

This rearrangement joins TRBV9 to TRBJ2-1; D is perhaps TRBD2 (6 bases). The ends were cut back, 5 bases at V and 6 bases at J, with 15 bases in the middle. The germline V gene has CDR1 SGDLS and CDR2 YYNGEE. This CDR3 is 14 amino acids long. CDR3: CASSAEMGLNEQFF. Here the CDR3 DNA reads TGTGCCAGCAGTGCGGAGATGGGACTCAATGAGCAGTTCTTC.

V and J are TRBV4-1 and TRBJ2-1; no clear D. V was clipped by 3 bases and J by 7 bases, with 7 bases between them. The CDR3 covers 12 residues. Germline CDR1 MGHRA, CDR2 YSYEKL. CDR3 sequence (DNA): TGCGCCAGCAGCCAGGTCGGGAATGAGCAGTTCTTC. Protein: CASSQVGNEQFF.

Only one count was recorded for this clone. This rearrangement joins TRBV25-1 to TRBJ2-5, with 11 bases identical to TRBD2. With 1 base clipped from V and 0 bases from J, the junction kept 4 bases outside the gene matches. This CDR3 spans 17 amino acids. Germline V CDR1 and CDR2: MGHDK, SYGVNS. CDR3: CASSEWLAGGYQETQYF. The CDR3, as DNA: TGTGCCAGCAGTGAATGGTTAGCGGGAGGGTACCAAGAGACCCAGTACTTC.

The V call is TRBV10-1, the J call TRBJ2-2, with a weak D call TRBD1 (6 bases). The germline V and J ends were trimmed by 3 bases and 0 bases, with 20 bases remaining between them. CDR1 is WNHNN and CDR2 is SYGVQD in the germline V gene (reference sequence). The CDR3 runs 19 residues. Here the CDR3 reads CASSDLTFSGTPNTGELFF. DNA of the CDR3: TGCGCCAGCAGTGACCTCACCTTTTCCGGGACACCGAACACCGGGGAGCTGTTTTTT.

The chain carries TRBV6-5 and TRBJ2-7; 13 bases align to TRBD2. This CDR3 has 15 residues. V lost 2 bases to trimming and J lost 6 bases; unmatched junction nucleotides: 4. The germline V gene encodes CDR1 MNHEY and CDR2 SVGAGI. The CDR3 nucleotides read TGTGCCAGCAGTTACGGACTAGCGGGAGTTGGCGAGCAGTACTTC. This sequence encodes CASSYGLAGVGEQYF.

The gene calls are TRBV19 and TRBJ2-7; 13 nucleotides align to TRBD2. The CDR3 extends over 20 amino acids. The germline CDR1 and CDR2 sequences are LNHDA and SQIVND (reference sequence). V lost 7 bases and J lost 2; bases outside the gene matches: 20. The CDR3 region has the DNA TGTGCCAGTACCTACAAAATAGGGACTAGCGGGAACCCTAGTACCTACGAGCAGTACTTC. Residues: CASTYKIGTSGNPSTYEQYF.

This clone was picked up one time. The chain carries TRBV6-5 and TRBJ2-7; 9 nucleotides agree with TRBD1. Germline CDR1 MNHEY, CDR2 SVGAGI. The V segment lost 3 bases and the J segment 6 bases; nucleotides outside the gene matches: 9. The CDR3 consists of 15 residues. CDR3 sequence: CASSYSGQGRGEQYF. The CDR3 bases are TGTGCCAGCAGTTATTCGGGACAGGGACGCGGCGAGCAGTACTTC.

The chain uses TRBV5-4 and TRBJ1-2, with D maybe TRBD1 (5 bases). Looked up from germline, CDR1 is SGHNT and CDR2 is YYREEE (reference sequence). The V and J ends lost 0 bases and 5 bases respectively, with 17 bases between them. The CDR3 has 16 residues. This chain's CDR3 is CASSLVLTDILYGYTF. The CDR3 nucleotides read TGTGCCAGCAGCTTGGTTCTAACGGACATACTTTATGGCTACACCTTC.

The chain carries TRBV19 and TRBJ2-7; TRBD2 is a possible D gene (5 bases). CDR3 size: 14 residues. Germline CDR1 reads LNHDA; CDR2 reads SQIVND (reference sequence). Trimming removed 3 bases at V and 1 base at J, with 10 bases between. In nucleotides, the CDR3 is TGTGCCAGTAGTATCGGCCCGGGGTCCTACGAGCAGTACTTC. As protein: CASSIGPGSYEQYF.

As concerns this clone: At the DNA level, this CDR3 is encoded by other sequences in the same sample as well. The chain uses TRBV7-9 and TRBJ1-5; possibly TRBD1 for D (5 bases). In germline, CDR1 is SEHNR, CDR2 FQNEAQ (reference sequence). Deletions cut 5 bases from V and 2 bases from J, with 7 bases between. This CDR3 spans 13 amino acids. CDR3: CASSRGGNQPQHF. DNA of the CDR3: TGTGCCAGCAGCCGGGGGGGCAATCAGCCCCAGCATTTT.

The V call is TRBV6-1, the J call TRBJ2-2; 8 bases match TRBD1. The J segment lost 1 base and the V segment lost 4 bases, leaving 11 bases of the junction unmatched. Germline loops: CDR1 MNHNS, CDR2 SASEGT. The CDR3 has 18 residues. CDR3 sequence: CASSGQGSTYMNTGELFF. Written as DNA, the CDR3 is TGTGCCAGCAGTGGACAGGGGTCGACCTACATGAACACCGGGGAGCTGTTTTTT.

The chain combines TRBV13 with TRBJ1-3; TRBD1 aligns across 8 bases. Looked up from germline, CDR1 is PRHDT and CDR2 is FYEKMQ (reference sequence). J was trimmed by 0 bases and V by 3 bases; bases with no gene match: 4. CDR3 length: 16 amino acids. CDR3 nucleotide sequence: TGTGCCAGCAGCTTCACAGGGGGGAGCTCTGGAAACACCATATATTTT. Protein: CASSFTGGSSGNTIYF.

J is TRBJ2-2 and V is TRBV9; D is unclear. The CDR3 is made up of 18 amino acids. With 2 bases removed from V and 1 base from J, the gap between germline ends came to 18 bases. Germline V gene sequence: CDR1 SGDLS, CDR2 YYNGEE. CDR3: CASSVGNRITRNTGELFF. The CDR3 DNA follows: TGTGCCAGCAGCGTCGGTAACCGTATAACGCGGAACACCGGGGAGCTGTTTTTT.

V and J are TRBV5-1 and TRBJ2-3; TRBD1 aligns across 8 bases. The trim removed 0 bases at V and 2 bases at J, leaving 5 bases unmatched. The CDR3 runs to 16 residues. Germline CDR1 is SGHRS and CDR2 is YFSETQ. The CDR3 bases are TGCGCCAGCAGCTTGGAAGGGACAGGCCCCACAGATACGCAGTATTTT. Residues: CASSLEGTGPTDTQYF.

The CDR3 coding sequence is TGTGCCAGCAGCTTGGGACTAGAGGACTACGAGCAGTACTTC. Translation: CASSLGLEDYEQYF. This chain joins TRBV7-9 and TRBJ2-7, with 8 bases aligning to TRBD2. The CDR3 loop spans 14 amino acids. CDR1 is SEHNR and CDR2 is FQNEAQ in the germline V gene (reference sequence). V shed 3 bases, J shed 3 bases, and the junction held 4 bases outside the gene matches.